This TCR beta chain was sequenced during a study of blood T cell repertoires in COVID-19. This CDR3 spans 20 amino acids. The germline CDR1 and CDR2 sequences are SGDLS and YYNGEE. Trimming cost V 4 bases and J 4 bases; bases outside gene matches: 19. Generated by immunoSEQ multiplex PCR, the TCRdb table keeps only in-frame clones and is missing some. The sample lists roughly 200,000 clones, around 86% occurring once. Clinical histories supplied by participants themselves formed the basis of cohort assignment. This sequence joins TRBV9 and TRBJ2-1, with 11 bases fitting TRBD1. This TCR was sampled from a woman aged 40 to 50 with acute COVID-19. Source material: PBMCs or T cells enriched from blood (not recorded which). CDR3 protein: CASSPRGTGGRGPSYNEQFF. CDR3 DNA sequence: TGTGCCAGCAGCCCGCGGGGGACAGGGGGTCGAGGACCTTCATACAATGAGCAGTTCTTC.